This T cell receptor (beta chain) was captured in a study of T cell responses to AZD1222 COVID-19 vaccine (dated by TCRdb to the early 2020s). Concerning the study at large: A total of approximately 250 trial participants underwent TCR sequencing, of whom 200 to 220 had received two doses of AZD1222 and roughly 26 had received two doses of the MenACWY control vaccine. Trial participants were enrolled by age into 18-55, 56-69 and 70-plus year subgroups, with around 150, 28 and 57 TCR-sequenced participants respectively.

The CDR3 regions of human TCRbeta chains were analyzed by immunosequencing. The source study handled its data this way. Repertoire TCRs were matched against a reference library of SARS-CoV-2-specific TCRs generated with the MIRA antigen-specificity platform. Breadth meant the fraction of unique TCRs that were SARS-CoV-2-associated, whereas depth meant the fraction of total T cells that were SARS-CoV-2-associated. Using the MIRA data, every spike-specific TCR was mapped to the spike region that the TCR reacted to and assigned to either a CD4 or a CD8 class. Log10-transformed breadth and depth values were compared by one-way ANOVA with Sidak's multiple comparisons tests. TCRdb stores this immuneACCESS table with in-frame sequences only. Part of the clones is absent; in the studies checked, under half of the shortfall reflects unresolved V genes, and no reason is known for the rest. That table is the source of V, J and clone size, and D and trimming were worked out from the DNA. The sample table lists 55,000 to 65,000 clones, around 80% of them with a count of one. The ten largest clones represent roughly 3.5% of the sample.

V and J are truncated by 1 base and 4 bases respectively, leaving an intervening sequence of 16 bases. The CDR3 measures 16 amino acids from cysteine to phenylalanine. Solely the CDR3 DNA is kept, with 48 bases framed from the first base. CDR1 and CDR2 were assigned from the germline V gene as SGHAT and FQNNGV. The time point label, read with the paper, signifies: about 28 days (+/-7) after the second vaccine dose. AZD1222 recipients with second doses at about 4 weeks or about 12 weeks were pooled, because spike-specific TCR depth and breadth did not differ between schedules. Samples from vaccinated people were obtained from the UK trials COV001 and COV002, which included a single-blind randomized controlled phase 2/3 trial of AZD1222 (ChAdOx1 nCoV-19) in healthy adults. For TCRbeta chain sequencing, PBMC samples from trial participants were taken at day 0 and at day 28 after the second dose. As to this clone: The antigen this receptor binds is unknown. Base quality data are lacking; no much larger clone is found one base away.

Overall results and qualifications from the work: Only five to seven AZD1222 recipients were SARS-CoV-2 seropositive at baseline, limiting conclusions about previously exposed vaccinees. Because no day 14 peak-response samples were available, repertoires were characterized only after the peak T cell response. CD4 TCRs associated with the vaccine covered the entire spike protein, and the dominant responses were in regions 160-218 and 743-854. The 56-69-year group was small, and its depth increase did not reach significance, likely because of low power. Most participants were white British and females outnumbered males, and the authors suggested that clonal diversity may have been underestimated. Spike-specific TCR breadth and depth rose significantly after two AZD1222 doses compared with day 0 and with MenACWY recipients. Reportedly, close to half of the unique spike-specific TCRs recognized epitopes lying outside the regions that are mutated in the B.1.351 and B.1.1.7 variants.

The receptor chain draws on TRBV11-2 and TRBJ1-1; TRBD1 could be the D gene, as 5 bases match. This clonotype originated in an adult who received the AZD1222 COVID-19 vaccine. The sample was peripheral blood, taken 28 days after the second AZD1222 dose. The CDR3: CASSLVRAQSSTEAFF. The bases are TGTGCCAGCAGCTTAGTCAGGGCCCAATCCTCCACTGAAGCTTTCTTT. Supplemented by the reference TRBV11-2 and TRBJ1-1 proteins around the CDR3, the complete variable domain is EAGVAQSPRYKIIEKRQSVAFWCNPISGHATLYWYQQILGQGPKLLIQFQNNGVVDDSQLPKDRFSAERLKGVDSTLKIQPAKLEDSAVYLCASSLVRAQSSTEAFFGQGTRLTVV.